These 5 T cell receptor beta chains were sequenced from one sample in a study of PD-1 blockade in classical Hodgkin lymphoma. All patients relapsed after autologous stem cell transplantation, and brentuximab vedotin exposure varied. Data came from immunoSEQ multiplex PCR; TCRdb stores just in-frame clones and leaves some out. The repertoire holds 35,000 to 45,000 clones, around 76% seen once, with around 2.8% in the top ten. The specimen comprised peripheral blood mononuclear cells (PBMCs), sampled before the second cycle of nivolumab. The origin of the receptors is a human donor with classical Hodgkin lymphoma.

This clone has a handful of counts. V is TRBV5-8 and J is TRBJ2-3; unclear D gene. V lost 2 bases and J lost 4, with 5 bases in between. CDR1 SGHTS and CDR2 YDEGEE come from the germline V gene. The CDR3 contains 12 residues. Written as DNA, the CDR3 is TGTGCCAGCAGCTTTGTTGCAGATACGCAGTATTTT. Protein: CASSFVADTQYF.

The rearrangement links TRBV4-1 to TRBJ2-3, with no clear D. V was cut by 0 bases and J by 2 bases, with 3 bases left in between. CDR3 length: 13 amino acids. From germline, CDR1 is MGHRA and CDR2 YSYEKL. CDR3 sequence reads: CASSQDPTDTQYF. Here the CDR3 DNA reads TGCGCCAGCAGCCAAGACCCCACAGATACGCAGTATTTT.

The chain has TRBV9 and TRBJ2-5, with 7 nucleotides matching TRBD1. CDR1 and CDR2 from the germline V gene are SGDLS and YYNGEE. The CDR3 is 16 residues long. J was trimmed by 6 bases and V by 4 bases; bases with no gene match: 15. CDR3 DNA: TGTGCCAGCAGCCCCCGACAGGGTAGCCCGCTTCAGACCCAGTACTTC. It yields the protein CASSPRQGSPLQTQYF.

The chain couples TRBV5-4 to TRBJ2-1; D is uncertain. The germline CDR1 and CDR2 sequences are SGHNT and YYREEE (reference sequence). Trimming took off 1 base at V and 4 bases at J, with 3 bases between the two ends. This CDR3 has 12 amino acids. The CDR3 reads CASSLKYNEQFF. The CDR3 DNA is TGTGCCAGCAGCTTGAAATACAATGAGCAGTTCTTC.

This clone showed up just once. The rearrangement joins TRBV7-9 to TRBJ1-5; D call uncertain. This CDR3 has 16 residues. The germline V gene encodes CDR1 SEHNR and CDR2 FQNEAQ (reference sequence). V lost 2 bases, J lost 2 bases, and 13 bases lay in between. The CDR3 DNA reads TGTGCCAGCAGCTTACAAACCGGAGGAGGCAATCAGCCCCAGCATTTT. This encodes CASSLQTGGGNQPQHF. Using reference TRBV7-9 and TRBJ1-5 for the parts outside the CDR3, the full variable domain is DTGVSQNPRHKITKRGQNVTFRCDPISEHNRLYWYRQTLGQGPEFLTYFQNEAQLEKSRLLSDRFSAERPKGSFSTLEIQRTEQGDSAMYLCASSLQTGGGNQPQHFGDGTRLSIL.